Below are 10 T cell receptor beta chains sequenced from a single sample in a study of blood T cell repertoires in COVID-19. Clones were sequenced by immunoSEQ multiplex PCR, and TCRdb holds only the in-frame ones, with some missing. The sample has about 250,000 clones; 85% to 90% are singletons. The sequencing input was PBMCs or T cells enriched from blood (not recorded which). The receptor source for this set is a woman aged 18-29 years who had recovered from COVID-19.

This chain links TRBV2 with TRBJ2-2; 7 bases fit TRBD2. Losses at the gene ends were 5 bases for V and 7 bases for J; bases not matched to a gene: 1. The CDR3 extends over 12 amino acids. Per germline, CDR1 SNHLY and CDR2 FYNNEI. The CDR3 is CASSRTSGELFF. CDR3 DNA: TGTGCCAGCAGTCGGACTAGCGGGGAGCTGTTTTTT.

The rearrangement links TRBV3-1 (or the pseudogene TRBV3-2) to TRBJ1-4; D is unresolved. Germline loops: CDR1 LGHDT, CDR2 YNNKEL (reference sequence). The CDR3 length is 15 residues. The V gene lost 1 base and the J gene lost 8 bases, with 14 bases spanning the gap. The CDR3 protein is CASSQAVPISEKLFF. The CDR3, as DNA: TGTGCCAGCAGCCAAGCGGTGCCGATTAGCGAAAAACTGTTTTTT.

This clone was detected only once. This chain joins TRBV5-1 and TRBJ1-2, with D possibly matching TRBD1 (6 bases). V lost 4 bases to trimming and J lost 3 bases, with 19 bases between them. CDR1 is SGHRS and CDR2 is YFSETQ in the germline V gene. This CDR3 region has 16 residues. CDR3 sequence reads: CASSPDSLGADYGYTF. DNA of the CDR3: TGCGCCAGCAGCCCAGACTCCCTGGGGGCGGACTATGGCTACACCTTC. The full variable domain, its missing parts supplied by reference TRBV5-1 and TRBJ1-2, is KAGVTQTPRYLIKTRGQQVTLSCSPISGHRSVSWYQQTPGQGLQFLFEYFSETQRNKGNFPGRFSGRQFSNSRSEMNVSTLELGDSALYLCASSPDSLGADYGYTFGSGTRLTVV.

This chain connects TRBV9 to TRBJ1-2; D is ambiguous. V was clipped by 4 bases and J by 5 bases, with 12 bases between them. The CDR3 covers 13 residues. The germline V gene encodes CDR1 SGDLS and CDR2 YYNGEE. CDR3 protein: CASSSERVYGYTF. The CDR3 nucleotides read TGTGCCAGCAGCTCCGAGAGGGTTTATGGCTACACCTTC.

This chain uses TRBV19 with TRBJ2-5, with D tentatively TRBD2 (5 bases). V was trimmed by 9 bases and J by 3 bases, leaving 17 bases between them. CDR3 length: 14 residues. Germline CDR1 and CDR2: LNHDA and SQIVND (reference sequence). In DNA form, the CDR3 reads TGTGCCAGGAACCCCCTAGCACCTAAAGAGACCCAGTACTTC. The encoded protein is CARNPLAPKETQYF.

The V gene is TRBV28, the J gene TRBJ2-7, with TRBD2 as a possible D gene (6 bases). The CDR3 runs to 13 residues. Looked up from germline, CDR1 is MDHEN and CDR2 is SYDVKM. V was clipped by 9 bases and J by 3 bases, with 15 bases between them. The CDR3 is CASGGLAVYEQYF. CDR3 nucleotide sequence: TGTGCCAGTGGGGGGTTAGCGGTCTACGAGCAGTACTTC.

The chain combines TRBV2 with TRBJ1-1, with D perhaps TRBD1 (5 bases). V lost 2 bases, J lost 0 bases, and 19 bases lay in between. The germline CDR1 and CDR2 sequences are SNHLY and FYNNEI. CDR3 length: 18 residues. The CDR3 sequence: CASSESPGGDLMNTEAFF. Here the CDR3 DNA reads TGTGCCAGCAGTGAATCTCCGGGGGGGGACCTTATGAACACTGAAGCTTTCTTT.

This chain links TRBV6-5 with TRBJ1-2, with D perhaps matching TRBD1 (6 bases). The V gene's germline CDR1 is MNHEY and CDR2 SVGAGI. This CDR3 spans 15 amino acids. V lost 1 base to trimming and J lost 3 bases, with 12 bases between them. CDR3 residues: CASSYFRGADYGYTF. CDR3 bases: TGTGCCAGCAGTTACTTCAGGGGCGCGGACTATGGCTACACCTTC.

The chain links TRBV9 to TRBJ1-4; perhaps TRBD1 as D (6 bases). CDR3 size: 14 residues. V lost 0 bases and J 10 bases, leaving 13 bases between the germline ends. Germline V gene data show CDR1 as SGDLS and CDR2 as YYNGEE. The DNA for the CDR3 is TGTGCCAGCAGCGTAGGGGCAGGGGTTTCAAAACTGTTTTTT. It encodes CASSVGAGVSKLFF.

V usage is TRBV19 and J usage is TRBJ1-5; 7 bases are a match to TRBD1. V shed 4 bases, J shed 6 bases, and the junction held 3 bases outside the gene matches. The germline V gene encodes CDR1 LNHDA and CDR2 SQIVND (reference sequence). The CDR3 is made up of 13 amino acids. DNA of the CDR3: TGTGCCAGTAGTAGCCAGGGGGGTCAGCCCCAGCATTTT. Its translation: CASSSQGGQPQHF. Based on the CDR3 plus reference TRBV19 and TRBJ1-5, the full variable domain is DGGITQSPKYLFRKEGQNVTLSCEQNLNHDAMYWYRQDPGQGLRLIYYSQIVNDFQKGDIAEGYSVSREKKESFPLTVTSAQKNPTAFYLCASSSQGGQPQHFGDGTRLSIL.